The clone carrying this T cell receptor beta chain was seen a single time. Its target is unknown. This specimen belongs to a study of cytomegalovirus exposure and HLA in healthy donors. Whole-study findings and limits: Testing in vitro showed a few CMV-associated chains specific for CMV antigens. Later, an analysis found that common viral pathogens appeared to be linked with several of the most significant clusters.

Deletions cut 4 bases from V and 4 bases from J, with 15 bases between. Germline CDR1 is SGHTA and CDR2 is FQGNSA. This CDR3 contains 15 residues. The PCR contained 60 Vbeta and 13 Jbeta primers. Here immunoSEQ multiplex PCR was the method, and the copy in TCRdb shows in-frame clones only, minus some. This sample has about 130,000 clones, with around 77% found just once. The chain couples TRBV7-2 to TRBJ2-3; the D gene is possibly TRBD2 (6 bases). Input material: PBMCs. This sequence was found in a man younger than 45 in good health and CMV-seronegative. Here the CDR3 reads CASSSGGSGADTQYF. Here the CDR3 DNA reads TGTGCCAGCAGCTCTGGGGGGAGTGGGGCAGATACGCAGTATTTT. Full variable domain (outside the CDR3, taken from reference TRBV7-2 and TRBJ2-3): GAGVSQSPSNKVTEKGKDVELRCDPISGHTALYWYRQSLGQGLEFLIYFQGNSAPDKSGLPSDRFSAERTGGSVSTLTIQRTQQEDSAVYLCASSSGGSGADTQYFGPGTRLTVL.